Presented here are 13 T cell receptor beta chains from one specimen sequenced in a study of T cell repertoires in cytomegalovirus infection (dated by TCRdb to the late 2010s). Instrument used: Illumina HiSeq 1500. TCRdb applied fastp at Q25 and MiXCR to the public reads, then kept only in-frame beta chains. Each entry is one CDR3 protein sequence, shown with its most common DNA and genes. Here the sample has 490,000 or so distinct CDR3 sequences; 10% to 12% occur a single time. The ten largest clones represent 10% of the sample. Sequencing was performed on PBMCs. The source of these receptors is a human donor in good health (CMV status not recorded). Some clones in this sample may be carry-over from other donors' samples.

At least ten counts were recorded for this clonotype. This chain joins TRBV18 and TRBJ1-2; possible D gene TRBD1, 5 bases. Trimming took 0 bases from V and 8 from J, leaving 7 bases between them. This CDR3 has 12 amino acids. Germline V gene lookup returns CDR1 KGHSH and CDR2 LQKENI. The CDR3 nucleotides read TGTGCCAGCTCACCACCGGGGCAGGGCTACACCTTC. Protein product: CASSPPGQGYTF.

This clonotype was counted between two and nine times. The chain couples TRBV20-1 to TRBJ1-1; 12 bases fit TRBD1. Germline assignment: CDR1 DFQATT and CDR2 SNEGSKA (reference sequence). The CDR3 runs 13 residues. Unmatched junction bases numbered 6, after V lost 5 bases and J lost 8 bases. The DNA for the CDR3 is TGCAGTGCTTCGGGACAGGGGGCGCGGGAAGCTTTCTTT. Translating it yields CSASGQGAREAFF.

In the case of this clonotype: Since no conserved phenylalanine or tryptophan closes the CDR3, a read error is the likely cause. This sequence joins TRBV19 and TRBJ1-1, with no clear D. The CDR3 runs to 12 residues. V shed 0 bases and J shed 4 bases, with 3 bases lying between them. CDR1 and CDR2 (germline): LNHDA, SQIVND (reference sequence). CDR3 bases: TGTGCCAGTAGTATAGAGAGCACTGAAGCTTTCCTT. It translates to CASSIESTEAFL.

Points on this clonotype: A read error is possible here, since a much larger clone lies one base away. CDR3 loop: CASTGLAGVTDTQYF. The DNA for the CDR3 is TGTGCCAGCACCGGACTAGCGGGAGTGACAGATACGCAGTATTTT. The chain is built from TRBV2 and TRBJ2-3; 13 bases agree with TRBD2. This CDR3 is built from 15 residues. Germline values: CDR1 SNHLY, CDR2 FYNNEI. Trimming cost V 7 bases and J 3 bases; bases outside gene matches: 4.

This clonotype was observed many times. The chain combines TRBV5-5 with TRBJ2-3, with 8 bases lining up with TRBD1. The CDR3 extends over 15 amino acids. CDR1 and CDR2 (germline): SGHKS, YYEKEE (reference sequence). With 0 bases clipped from V and 2 bases from J, the junction kept 2 bases outside the gene matches. CDR3 DNA: TGTGCCAGCAGCTTGGGGGGACAGGACACAGATACGCAGTATTTT. This sequence encodes CASSLGGQDTDTQYF.

Ten or more counts support this clonotype. The chain recombines TRBV6-6 with TRBJ2-3, with 7 bases identical to TRBD2. The CDR3 totals 15 residues. CDR1 is MNHNY and CDR2 is SVGAGI in the germline V gene (reference sequence). Trimming took 2 bases from V and 1 from J; bases not matched to a gene: 3. This chain's CDR3 is CASSYGRGGTDTQYF. CDR3 nucleotide sequence: TGTGCCAGCAGTTACGGCCGGGGGGGCACAGATACGCAGTATTTT.

This clonotype has only one observation. The chain couples TRBV6-6 to TRBJ2-5; D uncertain. The CDR3 spans 12 residues. Deletions cut 10 bases from V and 5 bases from J, with 14 bases between. Germline CDR1 MNHNY, CDR2 SVGAGI (reference sequence). The CDR3 nucleotides are TGTGCCACCTCCTCAGTAATGGAGACCCAGTACTTC. It yields the protein CATSSVMETQYF.

This clonotype came up many times. This chain uses TRBV7-3 with TRBJ2-3; TRBD2 agrees at 8 bases. After removal of 1 base from V and 6 bases from J, the junction contained 12 bases not matched to a gene. This CDR3 spans 17 amino acids. Germline V gene data show CDR1 as SGHTA and CDR2 as FQGTGA. The CDR3 sequence: CASSLKLAAGLADTQYF. Written as DNA, the CDR3 is TGTGCCAGCAGCTTAAAACTAGCGGCAGGACTTGCCGATACGCAGTATTTT.

This clonotype occurred a few times. The V and J genes are TRBV25-1 and TRBJ2-7; no clear D gene. The CDR3 has 13 amino acids. Deletions cut 3 bases from V and 6 bases from J, with 12 bases between. Germline CDR1 and CDR2: MGHDK and SYGVNS. CDR3 residues: CASSDPTSSEQYF. The DNA for the CDR3 is TGTGCCAGCAGTGACCCTACCTCCAGCGAGCAGTACTTC.

This clonotype was picked up many times. The chain is built from TRBV10-3 and TRBJ2-1, with 11 bases identical to TRBD2. J gave up 5 bases and V 0 bases, and 9 bases lay outside the gene matches. The germline V gene has CDR1 ENHRY and CDR2 SYGVKD. The CDR3 has 18 residues. The CDR3 spells CAISESLQPGLADNEQFF. In DNA form, the CDR3 reads TGTGCCATCAGTGAGTCGTTACAACCGGGACTAGCGGACAATGAGCAGTTCTTC.

This clonotype was observed at least ten times. The chain recombines TRBV2 with TRBJ1-4; D remains ambiguous. V was shortened by 4 bases and J by 8 bases, with 11 bases between the two germline ends. CDR1 and CDR2 from the germline V gene are SNHLY and FYNNEI. The CDR3 spans 13 residues. The CDR3 region has the DNA TGTGCCAGCAGTGCGGCGAGTAGCGAAAAACTGTTTTTT. Its translation is CASSAASSEKLFF.

This chain uses TRBV18 with TRBJ1-6; unclear D gene. The CDR3 contains 15 residues. Germline CDR1 KGHSH, CDR2 LQKENI. V dropped 6 bases and J dropped 7 bases, with 16 bases sitting between them. Here the CDR3 DNA reads TGTGCCAGCTCTCGCGAGGGAGGATGGAATTCACCCCTCCACTTT. Translating it yields CASSREGGWNSPLHF.

J is TRBJ2-7 and V is TRBV5-1; D might be TRBD1 or TRBD2, each matching 5 bases. The germline V gene has CDR1 SGHRS and CDR2 YFSETQ. This CDR3 is 14 amino acids long. The ends were cut back, 4 bases at V and 2 bases at J, with 13 bases in the middle. The CDR3 sequence: CASSAGTPAYEQYF. CDR3 in DNA: TGCGCCAGCAGCGCCGGGACCCCTGCCTACGAGCAGTACTTC.